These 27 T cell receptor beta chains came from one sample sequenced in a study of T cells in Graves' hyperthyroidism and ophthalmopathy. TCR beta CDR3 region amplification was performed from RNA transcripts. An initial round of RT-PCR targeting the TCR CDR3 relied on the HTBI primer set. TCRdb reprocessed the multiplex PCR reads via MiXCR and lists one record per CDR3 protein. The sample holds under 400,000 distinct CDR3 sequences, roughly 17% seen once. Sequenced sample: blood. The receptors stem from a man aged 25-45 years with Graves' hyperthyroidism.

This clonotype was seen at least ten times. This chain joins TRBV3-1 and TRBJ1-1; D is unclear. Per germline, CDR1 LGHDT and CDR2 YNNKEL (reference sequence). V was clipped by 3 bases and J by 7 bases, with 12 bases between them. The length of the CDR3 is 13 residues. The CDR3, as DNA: TGTGCCAGCAGCCACATCGGAGGCATTGAAGCTTTCTTT. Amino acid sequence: CASSHIGGIEAFF. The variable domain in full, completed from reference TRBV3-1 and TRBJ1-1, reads DTAVSQTPKYLVTQMGNDKSIKCEQNLGHDTMYWYKQDSKKFLKIMFSYNNKELIINETVPNRFSPKSPDKAHLNLHINSLELGDSAVYFCASSHIGGIEAFFGQGTRLTVV.

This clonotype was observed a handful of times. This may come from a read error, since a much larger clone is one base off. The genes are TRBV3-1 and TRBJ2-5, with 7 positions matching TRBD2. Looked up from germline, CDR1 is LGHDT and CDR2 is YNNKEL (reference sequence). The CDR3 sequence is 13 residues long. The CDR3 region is CASSLTSWETRYF. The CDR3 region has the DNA TGTGCCAGCAGCTTGACTAGCTGGGAGACCCGGTACTTC.

Here the CDR3 DNA reads TGTGCCAGTAGTCGGGGGATTGACAGGGGGCTCACTAACTATGGCTACACCTTC. Translation gives CASSRGIDRGLTNYGYTF. This chain connects TRBV19 to TRBJ1-2; 10 bases align to TRBD1. Trimming cost V 5 bases and J 0 bases; bases outside gene matches: 12. Germline V CDR1 and CDR2: LNHDA, SQIVND (reference sequence). The CDR3 is made up of 18 amino acids.

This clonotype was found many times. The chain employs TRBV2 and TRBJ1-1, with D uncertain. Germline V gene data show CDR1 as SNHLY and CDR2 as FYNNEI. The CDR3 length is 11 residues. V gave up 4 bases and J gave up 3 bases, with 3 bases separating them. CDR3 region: CASSGYTEAFF. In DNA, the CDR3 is TGTGCCAGCAGTGGGTACACTGAAGCTTTCTTT.

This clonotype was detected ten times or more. CDR3 sequence (DNA): TGTGCGAGTTGGGCCGGGCCCAGATACAATGAGCAGTTCTTC. Protein product: CASWAGPRYNEQFF. The chain has TRBV28 and TRBJ2-1; D gene ambiguous. CDR1 is MDHEN, CDR2 SYDVKM, per germline. CDR3 length: 14 residues.

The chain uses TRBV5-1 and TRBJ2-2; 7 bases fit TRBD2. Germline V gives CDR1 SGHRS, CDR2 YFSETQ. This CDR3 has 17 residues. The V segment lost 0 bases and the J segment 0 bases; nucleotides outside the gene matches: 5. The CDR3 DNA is TGCGCCAGCAGCTTGGCCCCAGCGGGGACGAACACCGGGGAGCTGTTTTTT. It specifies CASSLAPAGTNTGELFF.

CDR3 sequence reads: CASSAPGVGDQPQHF. The CDR3 bases are TGTGCCAGCAGTGCCCCTGGGGTGGGGGATCAGCCCCAGCATTTT. The chain employs TRBV28 and TRBJ1-5; D is perhaps TRBD1 (5 bases). The length of the CDR3 is 15 residues. The germline gives CDR1 MDHEN, CDR2 SYDVKM. V dropped 5 bases and J dropped 5 bases, with 16 bases sitting between them.

The CDR3 reads CASSLSQGGYGYTF. The CDR3 coding sequence is TGTGCCAGCAGCTTATCGCAGGGCGGGTATGGCTACACCTTC. The chain couples TRBV7-2 to TRBJ1-2; TRBD1 is a possible D gene (5 bases). From germline, CDR1 is SGHTA and CDR2 FQGNSA. V dropped 2 bases and J dropped 5 bases, with 12 bases sitting between them. CDR3 length: 14 residues.

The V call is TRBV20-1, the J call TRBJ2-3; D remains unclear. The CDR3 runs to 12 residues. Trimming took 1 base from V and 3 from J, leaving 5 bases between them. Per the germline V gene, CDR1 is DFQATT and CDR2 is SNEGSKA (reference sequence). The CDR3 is CSARVLTDTQYF. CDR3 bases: TGCAGTGCTAGAGTTTTGACAGATACGCAGTATTTT.

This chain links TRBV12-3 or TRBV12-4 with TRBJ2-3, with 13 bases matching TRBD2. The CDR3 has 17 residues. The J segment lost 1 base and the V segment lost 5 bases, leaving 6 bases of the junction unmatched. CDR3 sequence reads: CASSLGTSGTRTDTQYF. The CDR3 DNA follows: TGTGCCAGCAGTCTCGGGACTAGCGGGACTCGCACAGATACGCAGTATTTT.

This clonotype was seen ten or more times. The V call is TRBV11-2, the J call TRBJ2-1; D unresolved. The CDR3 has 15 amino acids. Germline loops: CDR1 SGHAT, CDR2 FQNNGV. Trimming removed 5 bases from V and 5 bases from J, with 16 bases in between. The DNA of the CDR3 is TGTGCCAGCAGCCAAAACTCTATTCAGGACAATGAGCAGTTCTTC. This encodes CASSQNSIQDNEQFF.

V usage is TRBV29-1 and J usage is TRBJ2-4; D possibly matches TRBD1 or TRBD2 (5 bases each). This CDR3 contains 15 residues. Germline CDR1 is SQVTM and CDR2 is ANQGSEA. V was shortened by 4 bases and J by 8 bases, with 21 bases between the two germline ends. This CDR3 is CSVAGTTLLADIQYF. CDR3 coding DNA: TGCAGCGTTGCAGGGACCACCCTCTTGGCGGACATTCAGTACTTC.

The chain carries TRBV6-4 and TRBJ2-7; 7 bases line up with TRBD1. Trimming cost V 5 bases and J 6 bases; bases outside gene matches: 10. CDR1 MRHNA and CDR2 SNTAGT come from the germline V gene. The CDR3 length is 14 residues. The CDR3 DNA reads TGTGCCAGCAGTTACGCAGGGGGTTTCGGCGAGCAGTACTTC. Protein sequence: CASSYAGGFGEQYF.

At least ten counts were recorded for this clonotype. The CDR3, as DNA: TGTGCCAGCAGCAGACAGCTCAATGAGCAGTTCTTC. Its protein product is CASSRQLNEQFF. The V gene is TRBV12-3 or TRBV12-4, the J gene TRBJ2-1; perhaps TRBD1 as D (5 bases). Trimming stripped 6 bases from V and 6 bases from J, with 9 bases between. The CDR3 totals 12 residues.

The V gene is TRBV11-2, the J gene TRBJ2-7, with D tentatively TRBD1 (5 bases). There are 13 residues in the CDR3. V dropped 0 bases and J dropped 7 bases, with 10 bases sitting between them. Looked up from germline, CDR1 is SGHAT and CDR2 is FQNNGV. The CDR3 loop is CASSLDRAEEQYF. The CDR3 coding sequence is TGTGCCAGCAGCTTAGACAGGGCGGAAGAGCAGTACTTC.

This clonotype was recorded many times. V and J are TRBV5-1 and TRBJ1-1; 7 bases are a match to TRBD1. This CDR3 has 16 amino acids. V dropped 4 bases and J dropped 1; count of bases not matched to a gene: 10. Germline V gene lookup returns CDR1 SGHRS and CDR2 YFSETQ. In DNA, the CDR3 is TGCGCCAGCAGCCCGCCCACAGGGACAGCGAACACTGAAGCTTTCTTT. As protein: CASSPPTGTANTEAFF.

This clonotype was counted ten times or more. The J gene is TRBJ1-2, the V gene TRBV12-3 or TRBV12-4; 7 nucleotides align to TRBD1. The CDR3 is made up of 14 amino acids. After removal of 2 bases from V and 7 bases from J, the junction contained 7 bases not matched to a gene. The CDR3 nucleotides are TGTGCCAGCAGTTTAAGTAGAGGGGGCTTTGGCTACACCTTC. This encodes CASSLSRGGFGYTF.

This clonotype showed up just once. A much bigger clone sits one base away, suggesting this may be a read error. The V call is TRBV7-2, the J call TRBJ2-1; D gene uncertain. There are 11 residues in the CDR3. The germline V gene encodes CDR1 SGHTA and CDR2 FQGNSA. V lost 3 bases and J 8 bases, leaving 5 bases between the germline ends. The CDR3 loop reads CASSFLDEQFF. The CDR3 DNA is TGTGCCAGCAGCTTCTTGGATGAGCAGTTCTTC.

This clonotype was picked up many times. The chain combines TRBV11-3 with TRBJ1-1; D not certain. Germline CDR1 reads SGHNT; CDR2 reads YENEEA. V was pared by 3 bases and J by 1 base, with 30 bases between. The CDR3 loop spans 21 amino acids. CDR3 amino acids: CASSFPAVNTVWESPNTEAFF. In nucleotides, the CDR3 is TGTGCCAGCAGCTTTCCGGCGGTGAACACTGTGTGGGAGAGTCCGAACACTGAAGCTTTCTTT.

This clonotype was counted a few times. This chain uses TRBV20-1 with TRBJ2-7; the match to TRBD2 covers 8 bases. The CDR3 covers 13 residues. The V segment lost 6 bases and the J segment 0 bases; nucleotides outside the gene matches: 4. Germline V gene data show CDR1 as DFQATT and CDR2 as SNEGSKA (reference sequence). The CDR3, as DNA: TGCAGTGCCTTAGCGGGAACCTCCTACGAGCAGTACTTC. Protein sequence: CSALAGTSYEQYF.

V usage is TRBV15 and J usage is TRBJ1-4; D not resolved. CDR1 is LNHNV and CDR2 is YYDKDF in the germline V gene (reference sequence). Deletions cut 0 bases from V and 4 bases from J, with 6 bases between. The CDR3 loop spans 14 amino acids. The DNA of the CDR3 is TGTGCCACCAGCAGAGAGGGGATTAATGAAAAACTGTTTTTT. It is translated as CATSREGINEKLFF.

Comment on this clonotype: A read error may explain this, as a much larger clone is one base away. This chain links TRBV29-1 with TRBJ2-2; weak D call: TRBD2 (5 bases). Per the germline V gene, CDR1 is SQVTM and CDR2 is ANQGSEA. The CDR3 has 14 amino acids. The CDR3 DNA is TGCAGCGTTCGGGCAGGCGCGAACACCGGGGAGCTGGTTTTT. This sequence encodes CSVRAGANTGELVF.

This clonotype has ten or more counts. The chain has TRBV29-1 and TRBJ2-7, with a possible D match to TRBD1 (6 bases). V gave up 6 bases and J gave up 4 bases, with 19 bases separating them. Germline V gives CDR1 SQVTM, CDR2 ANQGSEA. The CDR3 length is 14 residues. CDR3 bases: TGCAGCGTCCGGACCGGGACATCGGCGTACGAGCAGTACTTC. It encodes CSVRTGTSAYEQYF.

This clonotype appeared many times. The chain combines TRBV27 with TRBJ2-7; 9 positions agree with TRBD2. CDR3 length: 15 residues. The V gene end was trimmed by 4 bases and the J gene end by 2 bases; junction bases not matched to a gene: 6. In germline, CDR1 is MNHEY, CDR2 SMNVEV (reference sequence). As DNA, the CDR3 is TGTGCCAGCAGTTACGGCGGCGGGGGGGCCTACGAGCAGTACTTC. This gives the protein CASSYGGGGAYEQYF.

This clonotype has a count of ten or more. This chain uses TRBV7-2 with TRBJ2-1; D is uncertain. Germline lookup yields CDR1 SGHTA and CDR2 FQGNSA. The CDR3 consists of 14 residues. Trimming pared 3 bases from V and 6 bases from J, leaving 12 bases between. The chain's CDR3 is CASSFRVAANEQFF. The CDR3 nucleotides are TGTGCCAGCAGCTTTCGGGTGGCAGCCAATGAGCAGTTCTTC.

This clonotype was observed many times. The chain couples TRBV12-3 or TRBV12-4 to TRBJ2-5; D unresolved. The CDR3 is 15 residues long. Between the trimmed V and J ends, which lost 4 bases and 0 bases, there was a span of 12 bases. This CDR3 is CASSSTSVYQETQYF. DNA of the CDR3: TGTGCCAGCAGTTCAACCTCAGTGTACCAAGAGACCCAGTACTTC.

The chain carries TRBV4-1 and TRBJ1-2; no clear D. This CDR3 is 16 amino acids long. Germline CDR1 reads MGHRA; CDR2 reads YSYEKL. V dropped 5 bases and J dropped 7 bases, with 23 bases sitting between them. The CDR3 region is CASSAPARGGRGGYTF. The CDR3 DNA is TGCGCCAGCAGCGCTCCAGCACGGGGAGGGAGAGGTGGCTACACCTTC.